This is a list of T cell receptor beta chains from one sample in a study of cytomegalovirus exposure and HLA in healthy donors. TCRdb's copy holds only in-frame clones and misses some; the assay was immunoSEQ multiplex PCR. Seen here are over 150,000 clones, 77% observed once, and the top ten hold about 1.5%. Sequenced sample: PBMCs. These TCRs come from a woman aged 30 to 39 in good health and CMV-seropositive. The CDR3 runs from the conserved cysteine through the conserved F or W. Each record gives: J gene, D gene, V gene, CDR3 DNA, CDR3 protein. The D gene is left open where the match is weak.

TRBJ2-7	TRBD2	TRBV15	TGTGCCACCAGCAGAGATGGGGAGGGACCCTCCTCCTACGAGCAGTACTTC	CATSRDGEGPSSYEQYF
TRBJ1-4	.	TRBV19	TGTGCCAGTAGTTCGGGGGTTAATGAAAAACTGTTTTTT	CASSSGVNEKLFF
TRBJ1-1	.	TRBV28	TGTGCCAGCAGTTCCGCAGGTGAGGGGAACACTGAAGCTTTCTTT	CASSSAGEGNTEAFF
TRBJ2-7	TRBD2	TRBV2	TGTGCCAGCAGGGGGGTTAGCGGGAGCTACGAGCAGTACTTC	CASRGVSGSYEQYF
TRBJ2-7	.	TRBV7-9	TGTGCCAGCAGCCTTCTATCCGAGCAGTACTTC	CASSLLSEQYF
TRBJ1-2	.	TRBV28	TGTGCCAGCAAGGACAGCTATGGCTACACCTTC	CASKDSYGYTF
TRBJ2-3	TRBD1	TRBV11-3	TGTGCCAGCAAACAGGGGGCGGACACAGATACGCAGTATTTT	CASKQGADTDTQYF
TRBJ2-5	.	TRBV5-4	TGTGCCAGCAGCAGTAGGTTAGCGGCCCAAGAGACCCAGTACTTC	CASSSRLAAQETQYF
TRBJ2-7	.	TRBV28	TGTGCCAGCAGTTTCTGGCAGGACTACGAGCAGTACTTC	CASSFWQDYEQYF
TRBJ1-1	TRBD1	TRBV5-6	TGTGCCAGCAGCTTGGGTACAGGGGGATGGGAAAACACTGAAGCTTTCTTT	CASSLGTGGWENTEAFF
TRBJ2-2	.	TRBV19	TGTGCCAGTAGCGGACGGAGGTCCGGGGAGCTGTTTTTT	CASSGRRSGELFF
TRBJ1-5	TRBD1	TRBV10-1	TGCGCCAGCAGTGAGTACAGGGGGCCGAATCAGCCCCAGCATTTT	CASSEYRGPNQPQHF
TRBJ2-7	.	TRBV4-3	TGCGCCAGCAGCCGACTCTTGACGAGCCAGTACGAGCAGTACTTC	CASSRLLTSQYEQYF
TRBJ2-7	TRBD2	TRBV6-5	TGTGCCGCGAGCGGGAGCTACGAGCAGTACTTC	CAASGSYEQYF